Given below is one TCR beta chain in context. Its antigen is unknown. This sample was included in a study of T cell repertoires in cytomegalovirus infection. TCRdb analysed the reads with MiXCR anew, one entry per CDR3 protein. There are approximately 1,000,000 distinct CDR3 sequences in the sample; around 31% occur only once, and 11% to 15% lies in the top ten. Study-level results: Identification of carriers of CMV plus the relevant HLA was performed using cumulative public TCR beta family frequency.

Per the germline V gene, CDR1 is SGHRS and CDR2 is YFSETQ. Unmatched junction bases numbered 14, after V lost 0 bases and J lost 0 bases. The CDR3 totals 20 residues. This rearrangement joins TRBV5-1 to TRBJ2-3; TRBD2 aligns across 9 bases. The clonotype comes from a human donor in good health (CMV status not recorded). Some clones in this sample may be carry-over from other donors' samples. Sample: cultured CD8+ T cells from PBMCs, taken from culture after CMV antigen stimulation. CDR3 residues: CASSLVAYQIAGASTDTQYF. The CDR3 region has the DNA TGCGCCAGCAGCTTGGTCGCCTACCAAATAGCGGGGGCAAGCACAGATACGCAGTATTTT.